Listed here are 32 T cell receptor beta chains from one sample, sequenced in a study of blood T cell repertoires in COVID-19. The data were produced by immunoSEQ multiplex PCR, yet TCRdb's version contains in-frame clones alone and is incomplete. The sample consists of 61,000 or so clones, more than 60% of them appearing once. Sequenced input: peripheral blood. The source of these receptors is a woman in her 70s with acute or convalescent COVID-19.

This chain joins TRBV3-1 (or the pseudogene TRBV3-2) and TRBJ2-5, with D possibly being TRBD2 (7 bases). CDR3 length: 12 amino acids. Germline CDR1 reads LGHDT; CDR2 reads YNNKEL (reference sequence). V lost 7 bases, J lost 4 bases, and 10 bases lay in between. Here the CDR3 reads CASTGEGETQYF. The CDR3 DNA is TGTGCCAGCACAGGGGAGGGAGAGACCCAGTACTTC.

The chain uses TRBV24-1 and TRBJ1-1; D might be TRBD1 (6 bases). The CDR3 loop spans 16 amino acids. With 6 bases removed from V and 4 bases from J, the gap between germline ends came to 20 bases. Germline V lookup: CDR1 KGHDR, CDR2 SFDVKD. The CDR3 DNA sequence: TGTGCCACCAGTCTCGGTGATAGGGGGGGTATCACTGAAGCTTTCTTT. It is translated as CATSLGDRGGITEAFF.

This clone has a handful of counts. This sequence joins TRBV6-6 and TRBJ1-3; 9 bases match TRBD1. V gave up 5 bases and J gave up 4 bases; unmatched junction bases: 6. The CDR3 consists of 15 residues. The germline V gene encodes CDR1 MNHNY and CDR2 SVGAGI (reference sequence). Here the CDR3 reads CASSPQDRGGNTIYF. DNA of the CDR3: TGTGCCAGCAGTCCCCAAGACAGGGGGGGAAACACCATATATTTT.

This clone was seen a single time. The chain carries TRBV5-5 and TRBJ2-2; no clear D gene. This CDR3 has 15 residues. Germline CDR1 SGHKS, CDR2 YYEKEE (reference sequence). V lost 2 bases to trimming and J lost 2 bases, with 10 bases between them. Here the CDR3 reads CASSLSQINTGELFF. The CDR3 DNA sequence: TGTGCCAGCAGCTTATCACAGATAAACACCGGGGAGCTGTTTTTT. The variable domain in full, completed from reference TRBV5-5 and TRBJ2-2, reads DAGVTQSPTHLIKTRGQQVTLRCSPISGHKSVSWYQQVLGQGPQFIFQYYEKEERGRGNFPDRFSARQFPNYSSELNVNALLLGDSALYLCASSLSQINTGELFFGEGSRLTVL.

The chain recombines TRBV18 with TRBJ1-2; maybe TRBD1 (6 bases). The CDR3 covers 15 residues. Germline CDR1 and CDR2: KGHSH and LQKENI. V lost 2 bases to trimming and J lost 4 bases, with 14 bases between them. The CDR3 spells CASSPDGTPLYGYTF. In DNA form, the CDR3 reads TGTGCCAGCTCACCAGACGGGACACCCCTCTATGGCTACACCTTC.

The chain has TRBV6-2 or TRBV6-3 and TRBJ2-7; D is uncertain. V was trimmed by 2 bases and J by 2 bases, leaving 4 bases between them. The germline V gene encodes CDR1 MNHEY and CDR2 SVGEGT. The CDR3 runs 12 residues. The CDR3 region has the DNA TGTGCCAGCAGTTACGGCACCTACGAGCAGTACTTC. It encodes CASSYGTYEQYF.

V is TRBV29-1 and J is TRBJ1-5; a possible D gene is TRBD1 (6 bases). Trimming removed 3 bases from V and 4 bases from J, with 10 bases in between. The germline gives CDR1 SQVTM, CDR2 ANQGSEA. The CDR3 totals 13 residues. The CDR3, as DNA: TGCAGCGTTGATTCAGGGGATAATCAGCCCCAGCATTTT. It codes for CSVDSGDNQPQHF.

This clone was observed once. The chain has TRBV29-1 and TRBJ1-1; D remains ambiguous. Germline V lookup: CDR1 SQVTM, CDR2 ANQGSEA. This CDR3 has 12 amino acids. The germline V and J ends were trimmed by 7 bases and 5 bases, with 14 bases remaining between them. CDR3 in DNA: TGCAGCGCCGCCGAGGGAGGGACTGAAGCTTTCTTT. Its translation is CSAAEGGTEAFF.

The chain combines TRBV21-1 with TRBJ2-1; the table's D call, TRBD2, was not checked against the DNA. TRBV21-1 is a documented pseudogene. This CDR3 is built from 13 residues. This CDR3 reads CASIPLGGNEQFF. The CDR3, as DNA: TGTGCCAGCATTCCCTTGGGAGGCAATGAGCAGTTCTTC.

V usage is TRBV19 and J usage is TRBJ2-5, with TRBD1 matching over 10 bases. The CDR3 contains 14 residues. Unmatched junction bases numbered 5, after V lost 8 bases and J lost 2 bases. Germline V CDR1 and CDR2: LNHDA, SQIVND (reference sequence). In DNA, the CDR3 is TGTGCCAGTGCGGGACAGGGGAGGCAAGAGACCCAGTACTTC. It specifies CASAGQGRQETQYF.

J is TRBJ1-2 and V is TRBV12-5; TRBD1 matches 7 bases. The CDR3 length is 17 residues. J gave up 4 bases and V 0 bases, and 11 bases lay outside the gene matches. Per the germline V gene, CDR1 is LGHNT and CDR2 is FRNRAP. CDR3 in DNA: TGTGCTAGTGGTTTGGTTGACCTTAACAGGGGTAGCTATGGCTACACCTTC. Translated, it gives CASGLVDLNRGSYGYTF.

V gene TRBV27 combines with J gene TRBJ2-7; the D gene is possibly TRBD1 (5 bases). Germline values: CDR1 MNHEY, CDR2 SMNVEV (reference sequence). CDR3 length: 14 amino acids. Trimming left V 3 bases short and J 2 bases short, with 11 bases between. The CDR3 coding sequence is TGTGCCAGCAGTTTCTCACAGGTGGCCTACGAGCAGTACTTC. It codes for CASSFSQVAYEQYF.

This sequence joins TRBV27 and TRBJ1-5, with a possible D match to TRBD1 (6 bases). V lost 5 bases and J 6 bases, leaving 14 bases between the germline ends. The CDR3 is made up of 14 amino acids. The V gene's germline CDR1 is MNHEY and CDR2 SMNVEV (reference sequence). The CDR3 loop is CASSPTGKGQPQHF. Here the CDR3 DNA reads TGTGCCAGCAGTCCTACAGGGAAAGGTCAGCCCCAGCATTTT.

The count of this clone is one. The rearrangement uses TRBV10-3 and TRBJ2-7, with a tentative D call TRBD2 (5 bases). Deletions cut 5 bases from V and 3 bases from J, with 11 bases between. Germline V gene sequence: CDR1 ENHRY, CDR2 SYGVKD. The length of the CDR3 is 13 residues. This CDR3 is CAISLPGGYEQYF. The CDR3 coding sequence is TGTGCCATCAGTCTACCCGGAGGCTACGAGCAGTACTTC.

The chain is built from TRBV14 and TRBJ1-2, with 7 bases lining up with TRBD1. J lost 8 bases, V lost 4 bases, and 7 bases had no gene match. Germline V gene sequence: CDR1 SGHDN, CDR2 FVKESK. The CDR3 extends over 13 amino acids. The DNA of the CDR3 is TGTGCCAGCAGCCTAAACAGGGGCGGAGGCTACACCTTC. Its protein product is CASSLNRGGGYTF.

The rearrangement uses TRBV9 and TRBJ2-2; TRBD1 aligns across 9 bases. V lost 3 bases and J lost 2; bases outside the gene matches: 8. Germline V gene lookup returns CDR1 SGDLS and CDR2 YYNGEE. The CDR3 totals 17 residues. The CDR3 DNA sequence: TGTGCCAGCAGCGCCAAAGGGGGACAGGGAAACACCGGGGAGCTGTTTTTT. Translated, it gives CASSAKGGQGNTGELFF.

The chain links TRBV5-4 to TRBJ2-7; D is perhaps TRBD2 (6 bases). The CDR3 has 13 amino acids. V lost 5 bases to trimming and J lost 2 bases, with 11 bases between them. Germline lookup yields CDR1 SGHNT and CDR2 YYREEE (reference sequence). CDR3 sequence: CASSMGGPYEQYF. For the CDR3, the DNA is TGTGCCAGCAGTATGGGGGGTCCCTACGAGCAGTACTTC.

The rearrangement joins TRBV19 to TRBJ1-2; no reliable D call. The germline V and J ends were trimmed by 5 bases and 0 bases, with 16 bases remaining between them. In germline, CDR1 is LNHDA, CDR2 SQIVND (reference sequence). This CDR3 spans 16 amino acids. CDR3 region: CASSPWVSLTNYGYTF. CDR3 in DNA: TGTGCCAGTAGTCCCTGGGTTAGCCTAACTAACTATGGCTACACCTTC.

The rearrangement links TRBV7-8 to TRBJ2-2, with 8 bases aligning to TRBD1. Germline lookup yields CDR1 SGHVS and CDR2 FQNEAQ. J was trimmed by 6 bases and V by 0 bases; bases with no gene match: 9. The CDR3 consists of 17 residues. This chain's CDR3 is CASSLAGRGLFAGELFF. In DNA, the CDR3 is TGTGCCAGCAGCTTAGCCGGCAGGGGGCTTTTTGCCGGGGAGCTGTTTTTT.

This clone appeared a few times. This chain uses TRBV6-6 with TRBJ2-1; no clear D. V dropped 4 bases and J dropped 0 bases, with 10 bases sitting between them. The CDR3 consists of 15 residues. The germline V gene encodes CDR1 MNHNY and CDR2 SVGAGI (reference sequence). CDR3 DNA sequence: TGTGCCAGCAGTTTCACAGACCCCTCCTACAATGAGCAGTTCTTC. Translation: CASSFTDPSYNEQFF.

The CDR3 region is CASSQEGVRGNTIYF. Written as DNA, the CDR3 is TGCGCCAGCAGCCAAGAAGGGGTGAGGGGAAACACCATATATTTT. This chain connects TRBV4-1 to TRBJ1-3; D may be TRBD1 (5 bases). Germline CDR1 MGHRA, CDR2 YSYEKL. This CDR3 has 15 amino acids. Trimming left V 0 bases short and J 4 bases short, with 10 bases between.

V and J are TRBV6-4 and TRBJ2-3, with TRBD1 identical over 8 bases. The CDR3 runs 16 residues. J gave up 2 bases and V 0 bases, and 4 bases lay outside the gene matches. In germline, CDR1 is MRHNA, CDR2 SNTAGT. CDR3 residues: CASSDSGQGHTDTQYF. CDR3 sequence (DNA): TGTGCCAGCAGTGACTCCGGACAGGGCCACACAGATACGCAGTATTTT.

The CDR3 loop is CASREVLNVPQHF. DNA of the CDR3: TGTGCCAGCAGGGAGGTCCTCAATGTGCCCCAGCATTTT. The chain has TRBV28 and TRBJ1-5; D unclear. CDR1 is MDHEN, CDR2 SYDVKM, per germline. This CDR3 spans 13 amino acids. V lost 6 bases to trimming and J lost 9 bases, with 15 bases between them.

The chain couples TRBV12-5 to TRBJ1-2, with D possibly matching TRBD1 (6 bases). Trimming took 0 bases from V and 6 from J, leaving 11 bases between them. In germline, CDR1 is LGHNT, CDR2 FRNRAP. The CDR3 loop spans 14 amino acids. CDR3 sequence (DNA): TGTGCTAGTGGTTTGGTACAGGGCGAGGATGGCTACACCTTC. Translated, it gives CASGLVQGEDGYTF. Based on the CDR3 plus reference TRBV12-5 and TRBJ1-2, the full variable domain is DARVTQTPRHKVTEMGQEVTMRCQPILGHNTVFWYRQTMMQGLELLAYFRNRAPLDDSGMPKDRFSAEMPDATLATLKIQPSEPRDSAVYFCASGLVQGEDGYTFGSGTRLTVV.

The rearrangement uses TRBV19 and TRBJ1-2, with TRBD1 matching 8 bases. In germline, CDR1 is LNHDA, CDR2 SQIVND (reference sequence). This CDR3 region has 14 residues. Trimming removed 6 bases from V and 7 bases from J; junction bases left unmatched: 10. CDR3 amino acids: CASRPRGTGAGYTF. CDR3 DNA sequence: TGTGCCAGTAGGCCAAGGGGGACAGGTGCTGGCTACACCTTC. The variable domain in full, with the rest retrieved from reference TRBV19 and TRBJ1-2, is DGGITQSPKYLFRKEGQNVTLSCEQNLNHDAMYWYRQDPGQGLRLIYYSQIVNDFQKGDIAEGYSVSREKKESFPLTVTSAQKNPTAFYLCASRPRGTGAGYTFGSGTRLTVV.

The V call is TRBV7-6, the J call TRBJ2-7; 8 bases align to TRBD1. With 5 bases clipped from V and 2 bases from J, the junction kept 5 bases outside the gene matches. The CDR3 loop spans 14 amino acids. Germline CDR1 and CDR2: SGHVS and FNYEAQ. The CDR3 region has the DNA TGTGCCAGCAGCCCACGGACAGGGACCTACGAGCAGTACTTC. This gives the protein CASSPRTGTYEQYF. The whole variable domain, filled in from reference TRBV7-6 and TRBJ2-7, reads GAGVSQSPRYKVTKRGQDVALRCDPISGHVSLYWYRQALGQGPEFLTYFNYEAQQDKSGLPNDRFSAERPEGSISTLTIQRTEQRDSAMYRCASSPRTGTYEQYFGPGTRLTVT.

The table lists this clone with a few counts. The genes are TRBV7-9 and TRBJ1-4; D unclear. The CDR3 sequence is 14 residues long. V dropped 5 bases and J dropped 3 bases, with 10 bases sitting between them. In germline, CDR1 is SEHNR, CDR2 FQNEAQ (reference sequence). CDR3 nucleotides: TGTGCCAGCAGCGCAACATATTCTAATGAAAAACTGTTTTTT. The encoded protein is CASSATYSNEKLFF.

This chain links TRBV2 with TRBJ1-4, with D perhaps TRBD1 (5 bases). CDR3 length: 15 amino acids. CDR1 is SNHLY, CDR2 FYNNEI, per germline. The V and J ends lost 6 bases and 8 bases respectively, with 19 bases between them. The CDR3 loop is CASSAAGRGSEKLFF. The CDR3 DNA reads TGTGCCAGCAGCGCAGCGGGGAGGGGAAGCGAAAAACTGTTTTTT.

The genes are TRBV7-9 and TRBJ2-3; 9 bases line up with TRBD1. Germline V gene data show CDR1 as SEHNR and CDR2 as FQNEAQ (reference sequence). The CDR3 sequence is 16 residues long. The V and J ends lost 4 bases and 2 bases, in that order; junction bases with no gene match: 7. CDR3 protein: CASSSLGQGNTDTQYF. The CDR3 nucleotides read TGTGCCAGCAGCTCTTTGGGACAGGGAAACACAGATACGCAGTATTTT.

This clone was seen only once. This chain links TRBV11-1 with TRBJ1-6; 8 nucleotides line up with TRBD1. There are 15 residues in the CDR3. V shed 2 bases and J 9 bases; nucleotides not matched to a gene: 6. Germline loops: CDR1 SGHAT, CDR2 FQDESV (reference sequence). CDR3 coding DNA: TGTGCCAGCAGCTTAACAGGACAGGGACGTTCACCCCTCCACTTT. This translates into CASSLTGQGRSPLHF.

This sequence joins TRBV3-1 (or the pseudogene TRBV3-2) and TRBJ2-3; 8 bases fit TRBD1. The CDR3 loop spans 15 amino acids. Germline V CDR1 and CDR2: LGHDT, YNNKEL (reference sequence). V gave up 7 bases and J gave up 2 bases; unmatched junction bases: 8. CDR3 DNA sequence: TGTGCCAGCAAAGACCTGGGACAGGACACAGATACGCAGTATTTT. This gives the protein CASKDLGQDTDTQYF.

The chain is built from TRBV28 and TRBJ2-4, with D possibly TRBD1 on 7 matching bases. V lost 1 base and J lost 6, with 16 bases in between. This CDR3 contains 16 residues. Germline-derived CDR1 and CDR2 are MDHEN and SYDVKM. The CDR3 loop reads CASSLLGWQGGNIQYF. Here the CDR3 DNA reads TGTGCCAGCAGTTTATTGGGGTGGCAGGGGGGAAACATTCAGTACTTC.